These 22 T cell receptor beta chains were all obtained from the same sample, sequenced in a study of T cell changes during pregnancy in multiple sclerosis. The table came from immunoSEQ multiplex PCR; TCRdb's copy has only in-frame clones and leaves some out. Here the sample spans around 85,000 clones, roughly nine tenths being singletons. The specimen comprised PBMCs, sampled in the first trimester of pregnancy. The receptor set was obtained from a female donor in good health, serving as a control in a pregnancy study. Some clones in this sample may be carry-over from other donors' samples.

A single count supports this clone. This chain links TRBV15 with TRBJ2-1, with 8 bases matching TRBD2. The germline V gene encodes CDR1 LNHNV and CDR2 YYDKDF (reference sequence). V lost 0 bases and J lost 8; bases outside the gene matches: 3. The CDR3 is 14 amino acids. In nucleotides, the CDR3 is TGTGCCACCAGCAGAGATCCAGCGGGAGATGAGCAGTTCTTC. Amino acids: CATSRDPAGDEQFF.

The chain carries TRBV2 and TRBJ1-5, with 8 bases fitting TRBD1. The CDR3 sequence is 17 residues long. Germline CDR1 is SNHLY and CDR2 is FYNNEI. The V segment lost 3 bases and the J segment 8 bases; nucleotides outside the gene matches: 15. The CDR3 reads CASSEEGGGQARKPQHF. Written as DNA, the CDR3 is TGTGCCAGCAGTGAGGAGGGGGGGGGACAGGCCAGGAAGCCCCAGCATTTT.

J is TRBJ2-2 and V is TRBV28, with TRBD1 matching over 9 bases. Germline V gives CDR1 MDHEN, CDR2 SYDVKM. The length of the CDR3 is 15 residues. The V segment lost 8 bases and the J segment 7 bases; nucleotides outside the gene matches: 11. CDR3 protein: CASHSTGGVVGELFF. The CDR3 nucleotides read TGTGCCAGCCACTCTACAGGGGGCGTCGTCGGGGAGCTGTTTTTT.

CDR3 sequence: CASSLAAGPPIDEQFF. DNA for the CDR3: TGCGCCAGCAGCTTGGCGGCGGGGCCGCCAATAGATGAGCAGTTCTTC. This chain links TRBV5-1 with TRBJ2-1, with D perhaps matching TRBD2 (6 bases). The CDR3 is made up of 16 amino acids. Germline CDR1 reads SGHRS; CDR2 reads YFSETQ. V was shortened by 0 bases and J by 8 bases, with 18 bases between the two germline ends.

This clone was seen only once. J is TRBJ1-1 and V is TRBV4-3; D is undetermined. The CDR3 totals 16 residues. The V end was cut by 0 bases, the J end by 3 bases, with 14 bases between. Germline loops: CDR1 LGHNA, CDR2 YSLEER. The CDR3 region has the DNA TGCGCCAGCAGCCAAGAACCCGGGCTAGCGTACACTGAAGCTTTCTTT. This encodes CASSQEPGLAYTEAFF.

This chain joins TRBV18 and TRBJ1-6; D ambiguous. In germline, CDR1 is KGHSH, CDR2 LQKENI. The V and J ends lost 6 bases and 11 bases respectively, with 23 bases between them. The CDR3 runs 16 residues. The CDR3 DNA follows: TGTGCCAGCTCTTACCGTCCTCCGGCGGATATGCCACCCCTCCACTTT. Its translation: CASSYRPPADMPPLHF.

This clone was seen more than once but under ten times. The CDR3 loop reads CASSGLSGSTDTQYF. The CDR3 nucleotides read TGTGCCAGTAGTGGGTTGAGCGGTAGCACAGATACGCAGTATTTT. V and J are TRBV19 and TRBJ2-3, with D possibly being TRBD2 (5 bases). Germline loops: CDR1 LNHDA, CDR2 SQIVND (reference sequence). This CDR3 spans 15 amino acids. The ends were cut back, 5 bases at V and 0 bases at J, with 12 bases in the middle. The entire variable domain, with the rest obtained from reference TRBV19 and TRBJ2-3, is as follows: DGGITQSPKYLFRKEGQNVTLSCEQNLNHDAMYWYRQDPGQGLRLIYYSQIVNDFQKGDIAEGYSVSREKKESFPLTVTSAQKNPTAFYLCASSGLSGSTDTQYFGPGTRLTVL.

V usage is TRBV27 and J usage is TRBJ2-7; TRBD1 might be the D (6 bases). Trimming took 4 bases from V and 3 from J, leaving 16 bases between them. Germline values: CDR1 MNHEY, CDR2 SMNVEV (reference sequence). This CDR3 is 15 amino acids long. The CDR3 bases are TGTGCCAGCAGTTCCCAACAGGGCTACAACTACGAGCAGTACTTC. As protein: CASSSQQGYNYEQYF.

The CDR3 loop is CARSGSYSYNEQFF. Here the CDR3 DNA reads TGTGCCAGAAGCGGGAGCTACTCCTACAATGAGCAGTTCTTC. This chain joins TRBV2 and TRBJ2-1; 8 nucleotides line up with TRBD2. The V and J ends lost 9 bases and 0 bases, in that order; junction bases with no gene match: 4. The CDR3 contains 14 residues. Germline assignment: CDR1 SNHLY and CDR2 FYNNEI.

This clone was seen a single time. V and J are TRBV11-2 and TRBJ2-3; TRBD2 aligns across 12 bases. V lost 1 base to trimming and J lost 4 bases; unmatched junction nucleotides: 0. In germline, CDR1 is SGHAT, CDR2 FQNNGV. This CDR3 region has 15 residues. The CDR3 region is CASSLGLAGADTQYF. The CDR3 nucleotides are TGTGCCAGCAGCTTAGGACTAGCGGGGGCAGATACGCAGTATTTT.

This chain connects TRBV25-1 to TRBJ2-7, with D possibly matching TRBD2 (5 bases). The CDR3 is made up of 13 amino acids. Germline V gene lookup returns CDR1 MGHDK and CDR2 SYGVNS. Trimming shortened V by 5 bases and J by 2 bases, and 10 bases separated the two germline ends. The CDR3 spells CASSYGNTYEQYF. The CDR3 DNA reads TGTGCCAGCAGTTACGGGAATACCTACGAGCAGTACTTC.

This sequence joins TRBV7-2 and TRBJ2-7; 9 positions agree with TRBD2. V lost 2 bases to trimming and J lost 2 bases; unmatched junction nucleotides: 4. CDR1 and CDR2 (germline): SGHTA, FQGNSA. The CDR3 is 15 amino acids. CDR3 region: CASSLWPSGAYEQYF. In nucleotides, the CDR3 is TGTGCCAGCAGCTTATGGCCTAGCGGGGCCTACGAGCAGTACTTC.

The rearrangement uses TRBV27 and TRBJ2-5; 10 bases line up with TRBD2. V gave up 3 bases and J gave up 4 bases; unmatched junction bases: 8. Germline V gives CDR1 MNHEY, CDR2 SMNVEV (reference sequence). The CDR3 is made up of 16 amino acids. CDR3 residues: CASSFSSGRGGETQYF. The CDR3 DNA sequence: TGTGCCAGCAGTTTTTCTAGCGGGAGAGGGGGAGAGACCCAGTACTTC.

DNA of the CDR3: TGTGCCAGCAGTCTCGGGGTCCCCGGGCAAGAGACCCAGTACTTC. This codes for CASSLGVPGQETQYF. The genes are TRBV28 and TRBJ2-5, with D perhaps matching TRBD2 (5 bases). This CDR3 has 15 residues. CDR1 and CDR2 (germline): MDHEN, SYDVKM. Between the trimmed V and J ends, which lost 5 bases and 2 bases, there was a span of 15 bases. Full variable domain (rest looked up from reference TRBV28 and TRBJ2-5): DVKVTQSSRYLVKRTGEKVFLECVQDMDHENMFWYRQDPGLGLRLIYFSYDVKMKEKGDIPEGYSVSREKKERFSLILESASTNQTSMYLCASSLGVPGQETQYFGPGTRLLVL.

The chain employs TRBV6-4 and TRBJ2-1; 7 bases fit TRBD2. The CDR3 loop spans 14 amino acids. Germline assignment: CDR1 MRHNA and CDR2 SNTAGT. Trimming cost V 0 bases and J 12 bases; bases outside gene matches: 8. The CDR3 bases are TGTGCCAGCAGTGACTCGTGGGAGGGCAGTGTGCAGTTCTTC. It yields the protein CASSDSWEGSVQFF.

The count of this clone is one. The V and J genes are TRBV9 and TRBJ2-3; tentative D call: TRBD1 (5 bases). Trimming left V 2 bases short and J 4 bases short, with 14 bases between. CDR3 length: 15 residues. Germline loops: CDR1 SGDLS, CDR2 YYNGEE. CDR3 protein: CASSVGHALSDTQYF. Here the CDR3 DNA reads TGTGCCAGCAGCGTGGGGCACGCGCTTTCAGATACGCAGTATTTT.

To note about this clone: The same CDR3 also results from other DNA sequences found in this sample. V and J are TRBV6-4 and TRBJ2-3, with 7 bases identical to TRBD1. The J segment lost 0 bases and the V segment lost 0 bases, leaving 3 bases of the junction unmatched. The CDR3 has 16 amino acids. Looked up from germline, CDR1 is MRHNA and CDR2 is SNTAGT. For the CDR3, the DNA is TGTGCCAGCAGTGACTCGGCAGGGGGAAGCACAGATACGCAGTATTTT. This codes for CASSDSAGGSTDTQYF.

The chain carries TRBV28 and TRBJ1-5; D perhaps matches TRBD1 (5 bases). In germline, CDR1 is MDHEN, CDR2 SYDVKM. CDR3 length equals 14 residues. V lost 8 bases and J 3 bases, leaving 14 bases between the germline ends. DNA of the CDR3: TGTGCCAGCGTACCGGACAAGACCAATCAGCCCCAGCATTTT. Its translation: CASVPDKTNQPQHF.

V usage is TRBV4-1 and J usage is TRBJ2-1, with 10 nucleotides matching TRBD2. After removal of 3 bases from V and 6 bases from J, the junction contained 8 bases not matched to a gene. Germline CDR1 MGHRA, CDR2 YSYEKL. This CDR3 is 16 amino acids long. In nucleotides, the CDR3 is TGCGCCAGCAGCCAGATCGGGACTAGCGTAGGCAATGAGCAGTTCTTC. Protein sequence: CASSQIGTSVGNEQFF.

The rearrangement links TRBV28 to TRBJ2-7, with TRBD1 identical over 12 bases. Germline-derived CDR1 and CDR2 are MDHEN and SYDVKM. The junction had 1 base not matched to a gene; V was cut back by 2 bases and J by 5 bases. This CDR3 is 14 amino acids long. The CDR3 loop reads CASSLGTGGHEQYF. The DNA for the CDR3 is TGTGCCAGCAGTTTAGGGACAGGGGGCCACGAGCAGTACTTC.

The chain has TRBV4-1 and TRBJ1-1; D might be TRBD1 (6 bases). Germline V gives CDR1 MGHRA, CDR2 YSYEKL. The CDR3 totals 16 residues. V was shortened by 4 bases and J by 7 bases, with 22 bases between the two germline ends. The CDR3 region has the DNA TGCGCCAGCAGCCCGAACAGGGTGGCGCCCGCGGGTGAAGCTTTCTTT. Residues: CASSPNRVAPAGEAFF.

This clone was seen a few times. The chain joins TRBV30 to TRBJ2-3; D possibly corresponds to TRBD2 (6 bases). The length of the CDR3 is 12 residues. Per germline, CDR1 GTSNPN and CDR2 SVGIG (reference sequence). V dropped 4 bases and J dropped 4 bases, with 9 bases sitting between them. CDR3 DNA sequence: TGTGCCTGGAAGGCTAGCGCAGATACGCAGTATTTT. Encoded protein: CAWKASADTQYF.